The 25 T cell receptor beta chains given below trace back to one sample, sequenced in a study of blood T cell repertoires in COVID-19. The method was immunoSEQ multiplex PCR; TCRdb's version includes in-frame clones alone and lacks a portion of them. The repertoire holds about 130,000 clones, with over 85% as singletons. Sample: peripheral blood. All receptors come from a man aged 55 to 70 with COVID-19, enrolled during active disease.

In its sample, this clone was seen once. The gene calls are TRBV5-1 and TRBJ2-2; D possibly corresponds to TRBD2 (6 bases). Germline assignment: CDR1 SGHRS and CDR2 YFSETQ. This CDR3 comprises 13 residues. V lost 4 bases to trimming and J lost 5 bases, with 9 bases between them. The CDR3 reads CASSRGATGELFF. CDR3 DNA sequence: TGCGCCAGCAGCCGCGGGGCGACCGGGGAGCTGTTTTTT.

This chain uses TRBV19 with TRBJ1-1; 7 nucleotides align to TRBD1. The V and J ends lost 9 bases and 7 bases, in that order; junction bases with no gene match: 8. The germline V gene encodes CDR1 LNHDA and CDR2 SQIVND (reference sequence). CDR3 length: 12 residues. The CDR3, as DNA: TGTGCCAGCCTGGACAGGACCGATGAAGCTTTCTTT. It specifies CASLDRTDEAFF.

The CDR3 nucleotides are TGTGCCAGTAGTATATACGGAGGAGAGACCCAGTACTTC. It encodes CASSIYGGETQYF. The J gene is TRBJ2-5, the V gene TRBV19, with D tentatively TRBD2 (5 bases). CDR1 is LNHDA and CDR2 is SQIVND in the germline V gene (reference sequence). The CDR3 is made up of 13 amino acids. Trimming took off 2 bases at V and 4 bases at J, with 8 bases between the two ends.

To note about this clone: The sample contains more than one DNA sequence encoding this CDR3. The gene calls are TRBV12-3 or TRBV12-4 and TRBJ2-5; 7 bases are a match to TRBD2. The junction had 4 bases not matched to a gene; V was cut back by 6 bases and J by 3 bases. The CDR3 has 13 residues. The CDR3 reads CASSLLAEETQYF. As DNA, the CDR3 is TGTGCCAGCAGCCTCCTAGCGGAAGAGACCCAGTACTTC.

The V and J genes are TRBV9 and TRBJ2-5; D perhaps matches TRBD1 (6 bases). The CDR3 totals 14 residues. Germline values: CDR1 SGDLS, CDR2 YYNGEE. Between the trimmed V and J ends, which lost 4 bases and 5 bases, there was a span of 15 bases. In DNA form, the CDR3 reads TGTGCCAGCAGCACCTCGGACAGTTTGGAGACCCAGTACTTC. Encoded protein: CASSTSDSLETQYF.

CDR3 sequence reads: CSVDRGDTGELFF. In nucleotides, the CDR3 is TGCAGCGTGGACAGGGGGGACACCGGGGAGCTGTTTTTT. The chain links TRBV29-1 to TRBJ2-2, with TRBD1 matching 10 bases. Germline values: CDR1 SQVTM, CDR2 ANQGSEA. This CDR3 is built from 13 residues. The V segment lost 6 bases and the J segment 3 bases; nucleotides outside the gene matches: 1.

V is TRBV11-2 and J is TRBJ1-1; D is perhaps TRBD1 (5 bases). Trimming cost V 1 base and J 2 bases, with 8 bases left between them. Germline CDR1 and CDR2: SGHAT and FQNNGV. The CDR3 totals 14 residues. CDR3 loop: CASSLGDFNTEAFF. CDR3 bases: TGTGCCAGCAGCTTAGGGGACTTCAACACTGAAGCTTTCTTT.

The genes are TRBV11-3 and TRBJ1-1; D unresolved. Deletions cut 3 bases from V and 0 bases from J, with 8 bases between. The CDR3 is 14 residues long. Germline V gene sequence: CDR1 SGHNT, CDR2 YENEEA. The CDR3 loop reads CASSFSTVNTEAFF. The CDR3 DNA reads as TGTGCCAGCAGCTTCTCAACAGTGAACACTGAAGCTTTCTTT.

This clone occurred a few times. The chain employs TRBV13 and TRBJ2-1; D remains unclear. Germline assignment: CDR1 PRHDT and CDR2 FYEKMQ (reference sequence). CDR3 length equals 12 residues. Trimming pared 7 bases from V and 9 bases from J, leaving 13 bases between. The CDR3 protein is CASTGNRFEQFF. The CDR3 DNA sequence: TGTGCCAGCACCGGTAATCGATTTGAGCAGTTCTTC.

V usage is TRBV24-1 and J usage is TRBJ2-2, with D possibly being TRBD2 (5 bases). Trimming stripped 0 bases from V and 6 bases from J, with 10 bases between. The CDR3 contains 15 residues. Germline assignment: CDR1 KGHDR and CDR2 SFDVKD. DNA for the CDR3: TGTGCCACCAGTGATTTGTTCCCGAGGGCCGGGGAGCTGTTTTTT. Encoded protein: CATSDLFPRAGELFF.

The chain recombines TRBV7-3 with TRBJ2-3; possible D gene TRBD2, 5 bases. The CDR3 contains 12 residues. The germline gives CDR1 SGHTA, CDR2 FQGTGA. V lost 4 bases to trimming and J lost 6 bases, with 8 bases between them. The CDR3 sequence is CASSSRGDTQYF. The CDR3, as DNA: TGTGCCAGCAGCTCAAGAGGGGATACGCAGTATTTT.

CDR3 nucleotide sequence: TGTGCCAGCAGTTTCACGATAGGGGGGGCTGATCAGCCCCAGCATTTT. It specifies CASSFTIGGADQPQHF. The chain combines TRBV6-2 or TRBV6-3 with TRBJ1-5, with TRBD1 as a possible D gene (6 bases). The CDR3 covers 16 residues. Trimming cost V 4 bases and J 5 bases, with 18 bases left between them. The germline CDR1 and CDR2 sequences are MNHEY and SVGEGT.

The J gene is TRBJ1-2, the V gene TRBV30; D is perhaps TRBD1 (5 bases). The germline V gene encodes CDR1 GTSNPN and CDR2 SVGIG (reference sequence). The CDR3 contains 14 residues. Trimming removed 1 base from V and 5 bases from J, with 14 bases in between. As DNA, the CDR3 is TGTGCCTGGAGTGGCAGGACCGGGGGGTATGGCTACACCTTC. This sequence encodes CAWSGRTGGYGYTF.

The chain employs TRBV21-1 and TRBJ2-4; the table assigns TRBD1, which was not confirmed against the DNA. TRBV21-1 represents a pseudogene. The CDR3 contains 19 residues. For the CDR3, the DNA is TGTGCCAGCAGCAAAGTGGGGGGACAGAGGGTTTTTATCAAAAACATTCAGTACTTC. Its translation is CASSKVGGQRVFIKNIQYF.

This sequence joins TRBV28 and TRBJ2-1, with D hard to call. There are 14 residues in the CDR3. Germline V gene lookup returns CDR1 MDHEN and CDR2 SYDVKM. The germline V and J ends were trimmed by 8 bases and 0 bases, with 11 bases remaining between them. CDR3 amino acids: CASLRQNSYNEQFF. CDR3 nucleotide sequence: TGTGCCAGCCTCAGACAAAACTCCTACAATGAGCAGTTCTTC.

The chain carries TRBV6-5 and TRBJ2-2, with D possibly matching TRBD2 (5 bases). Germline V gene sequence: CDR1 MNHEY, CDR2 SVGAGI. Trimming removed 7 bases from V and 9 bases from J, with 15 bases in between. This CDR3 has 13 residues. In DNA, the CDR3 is TGTGCCAGCACCGCCCGGGGAGCCAGGGAGCTGTTTTTT. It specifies CASTARGARELFF.

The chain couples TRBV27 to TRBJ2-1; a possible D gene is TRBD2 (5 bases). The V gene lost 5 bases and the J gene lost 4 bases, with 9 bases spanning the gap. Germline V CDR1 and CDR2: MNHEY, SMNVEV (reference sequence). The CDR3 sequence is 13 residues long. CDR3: CASSPGLYNEQFF. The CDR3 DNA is TGTGCCAGCAGTCCAGGACTGTACAATGAGCAGTTCTTC.

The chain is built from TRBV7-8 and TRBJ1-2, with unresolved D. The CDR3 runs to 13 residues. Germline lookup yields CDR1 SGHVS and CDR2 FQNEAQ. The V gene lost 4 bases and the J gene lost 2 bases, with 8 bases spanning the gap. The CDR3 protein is CASSSSLNYGYTF. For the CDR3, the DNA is TGTGCCAGCAGCTCTTCACTGAACTATGGCTACACCTTC.

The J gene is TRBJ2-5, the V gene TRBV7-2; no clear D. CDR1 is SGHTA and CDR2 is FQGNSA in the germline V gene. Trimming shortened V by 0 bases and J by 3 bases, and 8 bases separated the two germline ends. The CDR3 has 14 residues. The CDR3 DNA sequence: TGTGCCAGCAGCTTAGCGGTAGTAGAAGAGACCCAGTACTTC. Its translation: CASSLAVVEETQYF.

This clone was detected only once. CDR3 coding DNA: TGTGCCAGCAGCAAGTTCATCCGGGACAGGTTTGACTATGGCTACACCTTC. Its translation is CASSKFIRDRFDYGYTF. The chain has TRBV11-2 and TRBJ1-2; TRBD1 matches 8 bases. Germline trimming cut 5 bases from V and 3 bases from J; bases unmatched to any gene: 14. This CDR3 has 17 amino acids. In germline, CDR1 is SGHAT, CDR2 FQNNGV.

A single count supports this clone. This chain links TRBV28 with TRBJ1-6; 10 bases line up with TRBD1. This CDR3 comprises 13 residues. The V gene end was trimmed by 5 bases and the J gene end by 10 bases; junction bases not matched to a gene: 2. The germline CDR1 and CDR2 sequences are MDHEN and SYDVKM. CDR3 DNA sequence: TGTGCCAGCAGTCGGGACAGGGGATCACCCCTCCACTTT. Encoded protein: CASSRDRGSPLHF.

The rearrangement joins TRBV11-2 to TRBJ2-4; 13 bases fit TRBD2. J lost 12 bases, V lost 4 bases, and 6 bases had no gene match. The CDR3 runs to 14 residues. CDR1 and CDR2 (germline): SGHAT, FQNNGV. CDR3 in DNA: TGTGCCAGCAGCTCGGGACTAGCGGGACAGCGTCAGTACTTC. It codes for CASSSGLAGQRQYF.

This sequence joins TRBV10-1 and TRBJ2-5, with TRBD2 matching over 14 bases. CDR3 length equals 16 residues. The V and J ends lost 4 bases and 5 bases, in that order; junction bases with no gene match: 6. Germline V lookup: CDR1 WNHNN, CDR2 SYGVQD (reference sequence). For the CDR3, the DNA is TGCGCCAGCAGTGGGGGGACTAGCGGGAGTAGTGAGACCCAGTACTTC. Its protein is CASSGGTSGSSETQYF.

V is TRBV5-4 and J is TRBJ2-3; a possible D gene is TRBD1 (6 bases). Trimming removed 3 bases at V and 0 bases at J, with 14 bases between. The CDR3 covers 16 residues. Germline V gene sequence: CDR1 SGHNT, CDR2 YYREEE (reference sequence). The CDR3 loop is CASSSLQGPSTDTQYF. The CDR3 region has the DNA TGTGCCAGCAGCTCTTTACAGGGTCCTAGCACAGATACGCAGTATTTT.

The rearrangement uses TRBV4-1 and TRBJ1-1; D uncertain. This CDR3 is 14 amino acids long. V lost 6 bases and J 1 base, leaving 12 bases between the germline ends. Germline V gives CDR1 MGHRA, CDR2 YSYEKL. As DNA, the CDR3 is TGCGCCAGCAGTCCCTGGGCCGAGAACACTGAAGCTTTCTTT. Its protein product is CASSPWAENTEAFF.